Presented here are 19 T cell receptor beta chains from one specimen sequenced in a study of T cell responses to AZD1222 COVID-19 vaccine (dated by TCRdb to the early 2020s). Libraries came from the immunoSEQ multiplex PCR assay. Held by TCRdb, this immuneACCESS table contains in-frame sequences only and omits some clones. Under half of the omission traces to an unresolved V gene where checked; the cause of the rest is unknown. The sample table contains about 74,000 clones; only one count was recorded for 80% to 90% of them. The ten largest clones represent more than 2% of the sample. According to the study, the label for this sample's time point signals: baseline before first vaccination. The material sequenced was peripheral blood, taken on day 0 of AZD1222 vaccination. The receptor source for this set is an adult in good health.

The chain couples TRBV12-3 or TRBV12-4 to TRBJ1-1, with a tentative D call TRBD1 (5 bases). The CDR3 totals 13 residues. V gave up 3 bases and J gave up 5 bases, with 10 bases separating them. In DNA, the CDR3 is TGTGCCAGCAGTTTCGCAGGGAGAACTGAAGCTTTCTTT. This sequence encodes CASSFAGRTEAFF.

This clone was seen a few times. The chain recombines TRBV7-2 with TRBJ2-5; no definite D call. Germline V gene lookup returns CDR1 SGHTA and CDR2 FQGNSA. The CDR3 contains 13 residues. V was pared by 1 base and J by 5 bases, with 8 bases between. The CDR3 sequence: CASSLDLGETQYF. The CDR3 nucleotides are TGTGCCAGCAGCTTAGACCTGGGGGAGACCCAGTACTTC.

This chain links TRBV4-3 with TRBJ1-5; no reliable D call. Germline CDR1 reads LGHNA; CDR2 reads YSLEER. Between the trimmed V and J ends, which lost 6 bases and 2 bases, there was a span of 11 bases. The CDR3 is made up of 14 amino acids. The CDR3: CASSLNVGNQPQHF. The DNA of the CDR3 is TGCGCCAGCAGTCTTAACGTGGGCAATCAGCCCCAGCATTTT.

The rearrangement links TRBV7-3 to TRBJ1-5, with TRBD1 as a possible D gene (6 bases). V was trimmed by 3 bases and J by 6 bases, leaving 15 bases between them. Germline V CDR1 and CDR2: SGHTA, FQGTGA. This CDR3 has 15 residues. CDR3 in DNA: TGTGCCAGCAGCTTGCTAGCAGGGGCTGGTCAGCCCCAGCATTTT. Its protein is CASSLLAGAGQPQHF.

This clone was seen once. The CDR3 reads CASKPGQDAGANVLTF. Written as DNA, the CDR3 is TGTGCCAGCAAGCCGGGACAGGACGCTGGGGCCAACGTCCTGACTTTC. The chain carries TRBV2 and TRBJ2-6; 8 nucleotides match TRBD1. The CDR3 is 16 amino acids. CDR1 and CDR2 (germline): SNHLY, FYNNEI. With 7 bases clipped from V and 2 bases from J, the junction kept 7 bases outside the gene matches.

Concerning this clone itself: The junction and the germline gene differ at one end; a read error may be behind it. This chain joins TRBV28 and TRBJ2-7; D unresolved. The germline gives CDR1 MDHEN, CDR2 SYDVKM. This CDR3 is 14 amino acids long. CDR3 nucleotide sequence: TGTGCCAGCAGTTTATCGGTTAGCAGTTACGGGCAGTACTTC. Translating gives CASSLSVSSYGQYF. Filled out from reference TRBV28 and TRBJ2-7, the complete variable domain reads DVKVTQSSRYLVKRTGEKVFLECVQDMDHENMFWYRQDPGLGLRLIYFSYDVKMKEKGDIPEGYSVSREKKERFSLILESASTNQTSMYLCASSLSVSSYGQYFGPGTRLTVT.

The chain recombines TRBV28 with TRBJ2-4; weak D call: TRBD1 (6 bases). Germline-derived CDR1 and CDR2 are MDHEN and SYDVKM. V lost 7 bases to trimming and J lost 6 bases, with 16 bases between them. The CDR3 has 14 amino acids. Written as DNA, the CDR3 is TGTGCCAGCACCGTGAGGCAGGGGAGAAACATTCAGTACTTC. This gives the protein CASTVRQGRNIQYF. Full variable domain (missing parts from reference TRBV28 and TRBJ2-4): DVKVTQSSRYLVKRTGEKVFLECVQDMDHENMFWYRQDPGLGLRLIYFSYDVKMKEKGDIPEGYSVSREKKERFSLILESASTNQTSMYLCASTVRQGRNIQYFGAGTRLSVL.

The J gene is TRBJ1-2, the V gene TRBV19; D not resolved. Trimming took 0 bases from V and 9 from J, leaving 8 bases between them. Germline V gives CDR1 LNHDA, CDR2 SQIVND (reference sequence). The CDR3 has 12 amino acids. As DNA, the CDR3 is TGTGCCAGTAGTATAGATGGGGAAAGCTACACCTTC. This codes for CASSIDGESYTF.

V usage is TRBV28 and J usage is TRBJ1-6, with TRBD1 as a possible D gene (5 bases). The CDR3 extends over 15 amino acids. Trimming stripped 6 bases from V and 8 bases from J, with 17 bases between. Germline loops: CDR1 MDHEN, CDR2 SYDVKM. CDR3 amino acids: CASSPAGQGYSPLHF. The CDR3 DNA is TGTGCCAGCAGCCCCGCCGGGCAGGGTTATTCACCCCTCCACTTT.

This rearrangement joins TRBV25-1 to TRBJ1-5; 7 bases match TRBD1. Germline CDR1 reads MGHDK; CDR2 reads SYGVNS. This CDR3 has 14 amino acids. After removal of 5 bases from V and 7 bases from J, the junction contained 8 bases not matched to a gene. The CDR3 spells CASSLTGVGQPQHF. DNA for the CDR3: TGTGCCAGCAGTCTAACAGGGGTTGGACAGCCCCAGCATTTT.

The chain couples TRBV28 to TRBJ1-2; D unresolved. Germline CDR1 MDHEN, CDR2 SYDVKM. V gave up 2 bases and J gave up 2 bases, with 9 bases separating them. This CDR3 has 14 residues. The CDR3 here is CASSLPAENYGYTF. The CDR3 region has the DNA TGTGCCAGCAGTTTACCGGCAGAGAACTATGGCTACACCTTC.

Notes on this clone: The sample holds other DNA sequences that translate to the same CDR3. The V gene is TRBV27, the J gene TRBJ1-6; the D is unclear. CDR1 MNHEY and CDR2 SMNVEV come from the germline V gene (reference sequence). This CDR3 region has 17 residues. Trimming stripped 9 bases from V and 1 base from J, with 19 bases between. This CDR3 is CASSFQGGGSYNSPLHF. CDR3 bases: TGTGCCAGTTCCTTCCAAGGCGGAGGATCCTATAATTCACCCCTCCACTTT.

The V gene is TRBV11-2, the J gene TRBJ2-7, with D perhaps matching TRBD2 (5 bases). Trimming pared 1 base from V and 5 bases from J, leaving 15 bases between. This CDR3 contains 15 residues. The V gene's germline CDR1 is SGHAT and CDR2 FQNNGV. The CDR3 sequence is CASSLAGVHLDEQYF. The CDR3 bases are TGTGCCAGCAGCTTAGCCGGGGTCCATTTGGACGAGCAGTACTTC.

The rearrangement links TRBV7-9 to TRBJ1-2, with D unresolved. V lost 2 bases, J lost 4 bases, and 17 bases lay in between. Per germline, CDR1 SEHNR and CDR2 FQNEAQ (reference sequence). The CDR3 extends over 16 amino acids. In nucleotides, the CDR3 is TGTGCCAGCAGCTTACCTGCAGGAGAGGGTGGCTATGGCTACACCTTC. Translated: CASSLPAGEGGYGYTF.

The chain combines TRBV6-1 with TRBJ2-1; 9 bases match TRBD1. This CDR3 is 15 amino acids long. Germline CDR1 and CDR2: MNHNS and SASEGT. The junction had 4 bases not matched to a gene; V was cut back by 2 bases and J by 5 bases. The CDR3 protein is CASSEPGQGHNEQFF. The CDR3 coding sequence is TGTGCCAGCAGTGAACCGGGACAGGGACACAATGAGCAGTTCTTC.

V gene TRBV19 combines with J gene TRBJ1-6; D unclear. Germline V gene data show CDR1 as LNHDA and CDR2 as SQIVND (reference sequence). This CDR3 has 15 residues. The V and J ends lost 5 bases and 0 bases respectively, with 8 bases between them. The CDR3 sequence: CASSSSNSYNSPLHF. CDR3 in DNA: TGTGCCAGTAGTTCGTCCAACTCCTATAATTCACCCCTCCACTTT.

The chain couples TRBV7-2 to TRBJ1-1, with TRBD1 matching over 9 bases. V shed 5 bases, J shed 5 bases, and the junction held 9 bases outside the gene matches. CDR3 length equals 15 residues. Germline CDR1 and CDR2: SGHTA and FQGNSA. The CDR3 coding sequence is TGTGCCAGCAGCCCTAGGGGACAGGGAAGAACTGAAGCTTTCTTT. Translation gives CASSPRGQGRTEAFF. Combining the CDR3 with reference TRBV7-2 and TRBJ1-1 gives the whole variable domain GAGVSQSPSNKVTEKGKDVELRCDPISGHTALYWYRQSLGQGLEFLIYFQGNSAPDKSGLPSDRFSAERTGGSVSTLTIQRTQQEDSAVYLCASSPRGQGRTEAFFGQGTRLTVV.

The chain couples TRBV18 to TRBJ1-1; D is possibly TRBD1 (5 bases). Germline CDR1 and CDR2: KGHSH and LQKENI. Between the trimmed V and J ends, which lost 2 bases and 0 bases, there was a span of 10 bases. The CDR3 is made up of 15 amino acids. The CDR3 loop is CASSPIDSLNTEAFF. DNA of the CDR3: TGTGCCAGCTCACCAATCGACAGTTTGAACACTGAAGCTTTCTTT.

The J gene is TRBJ1-5, the V gene TRBV27; 10 bases line up with TRBD1. The germline V gene has CDR1 MNHEY and CDR2 SMNVEV (reference sequence). The trim removed 4 bases at V and 8 bases at J, leaving 5 bases unmatched. CDR3 length: 14 amino acids. The CDR3 is CASSSDRGQEPQHF. As DNA, the CDR3 is TGTGCCAGCAGTTCAGACAGGGGGCAGGAGCCCCAGCATTTT.